The subject of this entry is one TCR beta chain. The antigen is undetermined. The sample originates from a study of regulatory T cells in long-lasting Graves disease. General study results and limits: Persistent Graves' patients had lower TCR diversity than newly diagnosed ones.

Investigators prepared the TCR beta libraries by applying iRepertoire HTBI primers and Arm-PCR of CDR3 regions. In TCRdb, the multiplex PCR reads were re-called with MiXCR into one record per CDR3 protein. The table has fewer than 550,000 distinct CDR3 sequences, approximately 16% seen once. The sample's time point: newly diagnosed GD, antithyroid drugs for less than 3 months. The TCR library was made from RNA extracted from PBMCs. The CDR3 runs to 17 residues. V shed 0 bases and J 1 base; nucleotides not matched to a gene: 5. The germline CDR1 and CDR2 sequences are MGHRA and YSYEKL. Separately, the same data were catalogued under a study of T cells in Graves' hyperthyroidism and ophthalmopathy. That paper notes: First-round RT-PCR of the TCR CDR3 relied on the HTBI primer set.

Sequenced material: peripheral blood mononuclear cells (PBMCs), taken at new diagnosis, from a patient treated with antithyroid drugs. J is TRBJ2-3 and V is TRBV4-1, with 9 bases aligning to TRBD2. The TCR was taken from a woman aged 40-65 years with Graves disease. This CDR3 is CASSQDGQRGGTDTQYF. The CDR3 DNA reads TGCGCCAGCAGCCAAGATGGCCAGCGGGGGGGCACAGATACGCAGTATTTT.